A single sample is the source of the 8 T cell receptor beta chains below, sequenced in a study of blood T cell repertoires in COVID-19. Produced via immunoSEQ multiplex PCR; TCRdb's table is partial and in-frame only. The sample contains about 320,000 clones, approximately 85% of which appear only once. The specimen was peripheral blood. The origin of the receptors is a human donor in a cohort sampled during active COVID-19.

The rearrangement joins TRBV19 to TRBJ2-3; perhaps TRBD1 as D (6 bases). Trimming removed 7 bases at V and 6 bases at J, with 14 bases between. CDR1 and CDR2 from the germline V gene are LNHDA and SQIVND (reference sequence). This CDR3 contains 13 residues. CDR3 sequence (DNA): TGTGCCAGTATCGAACAGGGAAGGGATACGCAGTATTTT. Encoded protein: CASIEQGRDTQYF.

The J gene is TRBJ2-1, the V gene TRBV29-1; D is possibly TRBD1 (6 bases). The CDR3 runs to 14 residues. The germline gives CDR1 SQVTM, CDR2 ANQGSEA. The V gene lost 7 bases and the J gene lost 5 bases, with 18 bases spanning the gap. Here the CDR3 reads CSGERGIGDNEQFF. The CDR3 nucleotides are TGCAGCGGTGAGAGGGGGATAGGAGACAATGAGCAGTTCTTC.

The V and J genes are TRBV6-5 and TRBJ1-5; weak D call: TRBD1 (6 bases). CDR3 length: 15 amino acids. Germline CDR1 MNHEY, CDR2 SVGAGI. V was trimmed by 8 bases and J by 5 bases, leaving 19 bases between them. CDR3 region: CASGQSTGRDQPQHF. Written as DNA, the CDR3 is TGTGCCAGCGGGCAATCTACAGGGAGGGATCAGCCCCAGCATTTT.

The chain links TRBV11-1 to TRBJ1-1; 8 bases fit TRBD1. The germline V gene encodes CDR1 SGHAT and CDR2 FQDESV (reference sequence). The CDR3 is 15 amino acids. V dropped 3 bases and J dropped 1; count of bases not matched to a gene: 4. Written as DNA, the CDR3 is TGTGCCAGCAGCTTGGACGGGACAGGGAACACTGAAGCTTTCTTT. It translates to CASSLDGTGNTEAFF.

The sample holds one count of this clone. This chain joins TRBV29-1 and TRBJ1-1, with D possibly matching TRBD1 (5 bases). CDR3 length: 13 amino acids. V lost 5 bases and J 1 base, leaving 11 bases between the germline ends. The germline V gene encodes CDR1 SQVTM and CDR2 ANQGSEA. The CDR3 loop reads CSVQRGKNTEAFF. The CDR3 DNA is TGCAGCGTTCAAAGGGGCAAGAACACTGAAGCTTTCTTT.

The chain joins TRBV27 to TRBJ2-2; 7 nucleotides align to TRBD2. This CDR3 is built from 16 residues. V lost 2 bases and J lost 9; bases outside the gene matches: 12. The germline CDR1 and CDR2 sequences are MNHEY and SMNVEV (reference sequence). CDR3 region: CASSLPSGAPGRELFF. The CDR3 DNA is TGTGCCAGCAGTTTACCGAGCGGGGCCCCCGGGAGGGAGCTGTTTTTT.

The genes are TRBV5-5 and TRBJ1-1; perhaps TRBD1 as D (6 bases). Trimming left V 0 bases short and J 2 bases short, with 14 bases between. The CDR3 is 16 amino acids. Germline values: CDR1 SGHKS, CDR2 YYEKEE (reference sequence). DNA for the CDR3: TGTGCCAGCAGCTTGGGAGCTCACAGGGACAACACTGAAGCTTTCTTT. This codes for CASSLGAHRDNTEAFF.

This clone was detected a few times. The chain recombines TRBV10-2 with TRBJ2-7, with 9 bases matching TRBD2. The CDR3 is made up of 15 amino acids. Germline V gene data show CDR1 as WSHSY and CDR2 as SAAADI. The V segment lost 0 bases and the J segment 7 bases; nucleotides outside the gene matches: 7. CDR3 bases: TGCGCCAGCAGTGAGTCGGCGGGGGGGGTCGTGGAGCAGTACTTC. Its protein product is CASSESAGGVVEQYF.